Following are 8 T cell receptor beta chains from one sample sequenced in a study of blood T cell repertoires in COVID-19. Profiled with immunoSEQ multiplex PCR; TCRdb holds only in-frame clones, not every one. The profile shows 250,000 to 300,000 clones, roughly four fifths of them singletons. Sequenced sample: PBMCs or T cells enriched from blood (not recorded which). The receptor source for this set is a man aged 25-45 years with acute COVID-19.

This chain uses TRBV6-6 with TRBJ2-6, with TRBD1 as a possible D gene (5 bases). V was shortened by 11 bases and J by 1 base, with 12 bases between the two germline ends. In germline, CDR1 is MNHNY, CDR2 SVGAGI (reference sequence). The length of the CDR3 is 14 residues. In nucleotides, the CDR3 is TGTGCCGTACAGGCGACTTCTGGGGCCAACGTCCTGACTTTC. Amino acid sequence: CAVQATSGANVLTF.

This chain links TRBV27 with TRBJ2-3, with a weak D call TRBD1 (6 bases). CDR3 length: 15 residues. Germline CDR1 and CDR2: MNHEY and SMNVEV (reference sequence). Trimming shortened V by 6 bases and J by 4 bases, and 17 bases separated the two germline ends. In nucleotides, the CDR3 is TGTGCCAGCAGCGAAACAGGGTTACTGGCAGATACGCAGTATTTT. Translated: CASSETGLLADTQYF.

This chain links TRBV13 with TRBJ2-7; tentatively, D is TRBD1 (5 bases). V shed 5 bases and J shed 0 bases, with 14 bases lying between them. In germline, CDR1 is PRHDT, CDR2 FYEKMQ (reference sequence). This CDR3 spans 15 amino acids. CDR3 coding DNA: TGTGCCAGCAGCCGCAGGAGTGACAGCTCCTACGAGCAGTACGTC. It translates to CASSRRSDSSYEQYV.

This clone occurred once. The chain carries TRBV5-1 and TRBJ1-3; no firm D call. Germline CDR1 reads SGHRS; CDR2 reads YFSETQ. The CDR3 loop spans 15 amino acids. V was pared by 4 bases and J by 0 bases, with 11 bases between. CDR3 loop: CASSLEGGSGNTIYF. The CDR3 DNA follows: TGCGCCAGCAGCCTAGAAGGAGGCTCTGGAAACACCATATATTTT. Looking up the rest from reference TRBV5-1 and TRBJ1-3 gives the full variable domain: KAGVTQTPRYLIKTRGQQVTLSCSPISGHRSVSWYQQTPGQGLQFLFEYFSETQRNKGNFPGRFSGRQFSNSRSEMNVSTLELGDSALYLCASSLEGGSGNTIYFGEGSWLTVV.

The J gene is TRBJ1-2, the V gene TRBV5-5; 7 nucleotides match TRBD1. Unmatched junction bases numbered 19, after V lost 4 bases and J lost 7 bases. The germline V gene has CDR1 SGHKS and CDR2 YYEKEE (reference sequence). This CDR3 region has 17 residues. Here the CDR3 DNA reads TGTGCCAGCAGCGCCAGGGGACAGATTAGACTCGAGGGTGGCTACACCTTC. Protein: CASSARGQIRLEGGYTF.

The CDR3 sequence is CASSLDAGNPYNEQFF. The CDR3 DNA reads as TGTGCCAGCAGCTTAGATGCCGGGAATCCCTACAATGAGCAGTTCTTC. The chain combines TRBV11-3 with TRBJ2-1; the D gene is possibly TRBD2 (5 bases). CDR1 is SGHNT, CDR2 YENEEA, per germline. The CDR3 extends over 16 amino acids. Trimming pared 0 bases from V and 2 bases from J, leaving 11 bases between.

This clone was detected a few times. The rearrangement links TRBV9 to TRBJ2-1; D is unresolved. V lost 0 bases to trimming and J lost 0 bases, with 16 bases between them. Germline CDR1 is SGDLS and CDR2 is YYNGEE. The CDR3 spans 18 residues. The chain's CDR3 is CASSVATLGANSYNEQFF. The CDR3 DNA reads as TGTGCCAGCAGCGTAGCTACGCTCGGAGCGAACTCCTACAATGAGCAGTTCTTC.

V and J are TRBV27 and TRBJ2-2, with D perhaps matching TRBD2 (5 bases). V lost 4 bases and J lost 7, with 19 bases in between. This CDR3 has 16 residues. From germline, CDR1 is MNHEY and CDR2 SMNVEV (reference sequence). The DNA for the CDR3 is TGTGCCAGCAGTTATACTCGGGAATGGGCAGGCGGGGAGCTGTTTTTT. Amino acid sequence: CASSYTREWAGGELFF.